Below are 11 T cell receptor beta chains sequenced from a single sample in a study of T-cell reconstitution after alpha-beta-depleted transplantation in children. Unique molecular identifiers were incorporated when the TCRbeta library was constructed. From the PCR reads, TCRdb called clonotypes with MiXCR, one entry per CDR3 protein. The profile covers over 90,000 distinct CDR3 sequences, with about 8% appearing a single time and 15% to 20% taken by the ten largest. This material consisted of PBMCs, taken before TCRalphabeta/CD19-depleted stem cell transplant. These receptors all stem from a boy younger than 10 with acute lymphoblastic leukemia, due to receive a stem cell transplant.

This clonotype was counted between two and nine times. This chain connects TRBV7-9 to TRBJ2-7; D might be TRBD2 (5 bases). CDR3 size: 12 residues. V was clipped by 8 bases and J by 0 bases, with 8 bases between them. Germline V lookup: CDR1 SEHNR, CDR2 FQNEAQ (reference sequence). Written as DNA, the CDR3 is TGTGCCAGCGGCGGGTACTCCTACGAGCAGTACTTC. Translated, it gives CASGGYSYEQYF.

This clonotype came up a few times. This sequence joins TRBV6-1 and TRBJ2-5; 11 bases agree with TRBD2. CDR1 MNHNS and CDR2 SASEGT come from the germline V gene. The CDR3 runs to 15 residues. Trimming took 6 bases from V and 2 from J; bases not matched to a gene: 5. The CDR3 DNA follows: TGTGCCAGCAGGTGGAGACTAGCGGGGCAAGAGACCCAGTACTTC. It specifies CASRWRLAGQETQYF.

V and J are TRBV7-9 and TRBJ2-3; no firm D call. V gave up 1 base and J gave up 0 bases, with 8 bases separating them. This CDR3 comprises 15 residues. Germline V lookup: CDR1 SEHNR, CDR2 FQNEAQ (reference sequence). CDR3 amino acids: CASSLGGTSTDTQYF. The CDR3 region has the DNA TGTGCCAGCAGCTTAGGGGGAACTAGCACAGATACGCAGTATTTT.

This clonotype occurred many times. The V and J genes are TRBV7-2 and TRBJ2-5, with a weak D call TRBD2 (6 bases). V was cut by 5 bases and J by 7 bases, with 17 bases left in between. The CDR3 extends over 14 amino acids. Germline V gene sequence: CDR1 SGHTA, CDR2 FQGNSA. The CDR3 DNA reads TGTGCCAGCAGCGTCCGGGACTCCCGGGGGACCCAGTACTTC. This gives the protein CASSVRDSRGTQYF. The whole variable domain, remainder taken from reference TRBV7-2 and TRBJ2-5, is GAGVSQSPSNKVTEKGKDVELRCDPISGHTALYWYRQSLGQGLEFLIYFQGNSAPDKSGLPSDRFSAERTGGSVSTLTIQRTQQEDSAVYLCASSVRDSRGTQYFGPGTRLLVL.

The rearrangement links TRBV2 to TRBJ2-1, with D perhaps TRBD2 (5 bases). The CDR3 spans 16 residues. V lost 6 bases, J lost 7 bases, and 22 bases lay in between. CDR1 and CDR2 (germline): SNHLY, FYNNEI. The CDR3 spells CASSTYWESMANEQFF. Written as DNA, the CDR3 is TGTGCCAGCAGCACCTACTGGGAGAGTATGGCGAATGAGCAGTTCTTC.

Ten or more counts support this clonotype. J is TRBJ2-5 and V is TRBV28, with no clear D. Trimming cost V 6 bases and J 4 bases, with 18 bases left between them. CDR1 is MDHEN, CDR2 SYDVKM, per germline. There are 15 residues in the CDR3. CDR3 region: CASSDVAIPRETQYF. The CDR3 coding sequence is TGTGCCAGCAGCGACGTGGCCATCCCCAGAGAGACCCAGTACTTC. Full variable domain (remainder filled in from reference TRBV28 and TRBJ2-5): DVKVTQSSRYLVKRTGEKVFLECVQDMDHENMFWYRQDPGLGLRLIYFSYDVKMKEKGDIPEGYSVSREKKERFSLILESASTNQTSMYLCASSDVAIPRETQYFGPGTRLLVL.

This clonotype was seen ten or more times. The J gene is TRBJ2-4, the V gene TRBV28; D is ambiguous. V lost 5 bases and J 0 bases, leaving 8 bases between the germline ends. Germline lookup yields CDR1 MDHEN and CDR2 SYDVKM. The CDR3 has 14 amino acids. The CDR3 DNA reads TGTGCCAGCAGTGACGATCTAGCCAAAAACATTCAGTACTTC. Residues: CASSDDLAKNIQYF.

The V and J genes are TRBV7-8 and TRBJ1-6; TRBD1 is a possible D gene (6 bases). The CDR3 spans 15 residues. The V end lost 2 bases, the J end lost 5 bases, and 10 bases lay between the germline ends. Looked up from germline, CDR1 is SGHVS and CDR2 is FQNEAQ. CDR3 sequence: CASSLLDSNNSPLHF. As DNA, the CDR3 is TGTGCCAGCAGCTTACTGGACAGCAATAATTCACCCCTCCACTTT. Filled out from reference TRBV7-8 and TRBJ1-6, the complete variable domain reads GAGVSQSPRYKVAKRGQDVALRCDPISGHVSLFWYQQALGQGPEFLTYFQNEAQLDKSGLPSDRFFAERPEGSVSTLKIQRTQQEDSAVYLCASSLLDSNNSPLHFGNGTRLTVT.

Many counts were recorded for this clonotype. This chain links TRBV27 with TRBJ2-1; 9 nucleotides line up with TRBD2. The junction had 11 bases not matched to a gene; V was cut back by 5 bases and J by 6 bases. The CDR3 has 16 amino acids. Germline loops: CDR1 MNHEY, CDR2 SMNVEV (reference sequence). CDR3 loop: CASSPAGGGAVNEQFF. The CDR3 bases are TGTGCCAGCAGTCCCGCCGGCGGGGGGGCCGTCAATGAGCAGTTCTTC.

This chain joins TRBV9 and TRBJ2-1; TRBD2 aligns across 9 bases. Germline V lookup: CDR1 SGDLS, CDR2 YYNGEE. V lost 0 bases, J lost 0 bases, and 1 base stayed unmatched. This CDR3 contains 16 residues. DNA of the CDR3: TGTGCCAGCAGCGTAGTAGCGGGAGTCTCCTACAATGAGCAGTTCTTC. Residues: CASSVVAGVSYNEQFF.

This clonotype was recorded at least ten times. V is TRBV5-1 and J is TRBJ2-3, with D tentatively TRBD2 (5 bases). Per germline, CDR1 SGHRS and CDR2 YFSETQ. The V and J ends lost 4 bases and 11 bases respectively, with 11 bases between them. The CDR3 consists of 11 residues. CDR3 in amino acids: CASSDLGEQYF. In DNA, the CDR3 is TGCGCCAGCAGCGACCTGGGAGAGCAGTATTTT.